The next 21 T cell receptor beta chains were all read from a single sample in a study of blood T cell repertoires in COVID-19. Produced via immunoSEQ multiplex PCR; TCRdb's table is partial and in-frame only. The data contain about 210,000 clones, more than 75% of them singletons. The sample comprised peripheral blood. The receptors were gathered from a human donor in a cohort sampled during active COVID-19.

The chain combines TRBV7-8 with TRBJ2-1; 13 bases fit TRBD2. Losses at the gene ends were 5 bases for V and 3 bases for J; bases not matched to a gene: 4. The CDR3 length is 16 residues. From germline, CDR1 is SGHVS and CDR2 FQNEAQ. Here the CDR3 DNA reads TGTGCCAGCAGCGCAGGGACTAGCGGGGTCTACAATGAGCAGTTCTTC. Protein: CASSAGTSGVYNEQFF.

V is TRBV18 and J is TRBJ2-2; 8 bases map to TRBD1. V was clipped by 2 bases and J by 5 bases; unmatched bases: 1. The length of the CDR3 is 14 residues. Per germline, CDR1 KGHSH and CDR2 LQKENI. The CDR3 region has the DNA TGTGCCAGCTCACCAACAGGGGGAACCGGGGAGCTGTTTTTT. It yields the protein CASSPTGGTGELFF.

In DNA, the CDR3 is TGTGCCAGCAGCTTAACGGGGGGGCCATCAGTCGAGCAGTACTTC. This codes for CASSLTGGPSVEQYF. This chain joins TRBV11-2 and TRBJ2-7; TRBD2 matches 8 bases. CDR3 length: 15 amino acids. After removal of 2 bases from V and 6 bases from J, the junction contained 9 bases not matched to a gene. Looked up from germline, CDR1 is SGHAT and CDR2 is FQNNGV.

This clone was seen a handful of times. The genes are TRBV7-9 and TRBJ1-3; D is uncertain. The germline CDR1 and CDR2 sequences are SEHNR and FQNEAQ (reference sequence). The CDR3 consists of 14 residues. V shed 6 bases and J shed 3 bases, with 12 bases lying between them. CDR3 sequence: CASSPGSDGNTIYF. The CDR3 DNA reads TGTGCCAGCAGTCCCGGGTCCGATGGAAACACCATATATTTT.

This clone was seen only once. The CDR3 reads CASSPVRGSNQPQHF. Here the CDR3 DNA reads TGTGCCAGCAGCCCAGTCAGGGGGAGCAATCAGCCCCAGCATTTT. The chain is built from TRBV3-1 (or the pseudogene TRBV3-2) and TRBJ1-5; 7 bases match TRBD1. The V gene's germline CDR1 is LGHDT and CDR2 YNNKEL (reference sequence). V lost 4 bases, J lost 1 base, and 4 bases stayed unmatched. The CDR3 extends over 15 amino acids.

The gene calls are TRBV7-6 and TRBJ2-7; D remains unclear. The germline V and J ends were trimmed by 0 bases and 1 base, with 16 bases remaining between them. The germline CDR1 and CDR2 sequences are SGHVS and FNYEAQ. The CDR3 spans 17 residues. In DNA, the CDR3 is TGTGCCAGCAGCTTAGCGAACACAGCTTATGAATCCTACGAGCAGTACTTC. Residues: CASSLANTAYESYEQYF.

V usage is TRBV28 and J usage is TRBJ1-4; a possible D gene is TRBD1 (5 bases). Trimming left V 6 bases short and J 0 bases short, with 11 bases between. The CDR3 runs 15 residues. From germline, CDR1 is MDHEN and CDR2 SYDVKM. The CDR3 loop reads CASRRQTATNEKLFF. CDR3 in DNA: TGTGCCAGCAGGAGACAGACCGCAACTAATGAAAAACTGTTTTTT.

The gene calls are TRBV28 and TRBJ2-2; D remains ambiguous. V was cut by 7 bases and J by 6 bases, with 12 bases left in between. Germline V gene sequence: CDR1 MDHEN, CDR2 SYDVKM. CDR3 length: 13 amino acids. CDR3 residues: CASTLRLAGELFF. The DNA of the CDR3 is TGTGCCAGCACCCTTCGGTTGGCCGGGGAGCTGTTTTTT.

This sequence joins TRBV6-6 and TRBJ1-5; TRBD1 aligns across 7 bases. The CDR3 runs to 16 residues. J lost 2 bases, V lost 2 bases, and 6 bases had no gene match. The germline gives CDR1 MNHNY, CDR2 SVGAGI (reference sequence). CDR3 sequence (DNA): TGTGCCAGCAGTTACCTACGACAGGGTGGCAATCAGCCCCAGCATTTT. Protein product: CASSYLRQGGNQPQHF.

The chain has TRBV5-1 and TRBJ1-5; D remains ambiguous. CDR3 length: 15 amino acids. Trimming left V 0 bases short and J 4 bases short, with 11 bases between. Germline loops: CDR1 SGHRS, CDR2 YFSETQ. In DNA form, the CDR3 reads TGCGCCAGCAGCTTGGGCGGATCTACTAATCAGCCCCAGCATTTT. The encoded protein is CASSLGGSTNQPQHF.

This clone has a single count. The V and J genes are TRBV9 and TRBJ2-3, with TRBD2 matching over 7 bases. The V gene's germline CDR1 is SGDLS and CDR2 YYNGEE. This CDR3 has 16 residues. After removal of 3 bases from V and 2 bases from J, the junction contained 9 bases not matched to a gene. This CDR3 reads CASSGTLGGNTDTQYF. DNA for the CDR3: TGTGCCAGCAGCGGGACCCTGGGAGGGAACACAGATACGCAGTATTTT. The variable domain in full, with the rest retrieved from reference TRBV9 and TRBJ2-3, is DSGVTQTPKHLITATGQRVTLRCSPRSGDLSVYWYQQSLDQGLQFLIQYYNGEERAKGNILERFSAQQFPDLHSELNLSSLELGDSALYFCASSGTLGGNTDTQYFGPGTRLTVL.

The chain joins TRBV7-9 to TRBJ1-2; D is undetermined. V was cut by 1 base and J by 6 bases, with 9 bases left in between. The CDR3 totals 13 residues. CDR1 and CDR2 from the germline V gene are SEHNR and FQNEAQ (reference sequence). Here the CDR3 DNA reads TGTGCCAGCAGCTTAGGAATCACAAATGGCTACACCTTC. Its protein is CASSLGITNGYTF.

This clone occurred once. The rearrangement links TRBV6-5 to TRBJ2-7; 10 bases map to TRBD1. The CDR3 totals 14 residues. V was clipped by 4 bases and J by 6 bases; unmatched bases: 6. Germline CDR1 reads MNHEY; CDR2 reads SVGAGI. The CDR3 region is CASSWRTGGGEQYF. Here the CDR3 DNA reads TGTGCCAGCAGTTGGAGGACAGGGGGTGGCGAGCAGTACTTC.

The CDR3 region is CASSYFSGLTQFF. In nucleotides, the CDR3 is TGTGCCAGCAGTTACTTTAGCGGACTAACGCAGTTCTTC. The chain links TRBV6-5 to TRBJ2-1, with D possibly TRBD2 on 6 matching bases. V was trimmed by 1 base and J by 12 bases, leaving 13 bases between them. Germline V gene data show CDR1 as MNHEY and CDR2 as SVGAGI. The CDR3 is 13 residues long.

This clone was picked up one time. The rearrangement uses TRBV30 and TRBJ1-3; TRBD1 matches at 7 bases. Per germline, CDR1 GTSNPN and CDR2 SVGIG (reference sequence). J gave up 4 bases and V 3 bases, and 0 bases lay outside the gene matches. The CDR3 runs to 12 residues. The CDR3 spells CAWRGGGNTIYF. The CDR3 DNA reads TGTGCCTGGAGAGGGGGCGGAAACACCATATATTTT.

The V and J genes are TRBV7-6 and TRBJ2-2, with 7 bases matching TRBD2. V was pared by 1 base and J by 5 bases, with 10 bases of the junction left unmatched. The CDR3 contains 17 residues. CDR1 SGHVS and CDR2 FNYEAQ come from the germline V gene. CDR3 bases: TGTGCCAGCAGCTTAGTGGCGAGGCCTAGCGGTACCGGGGAGCTGTTTTTT. It is translated as CASSLVARPSGTGELFF.

This clone has just a few counts. V gene TRBV28 combines with J gene TRBJ1-1, with D possibly matching TRBD1 (5 bases). Trimming left V 10 bases short and J 7 bases short, with 22 bases between. CDR3 length: 14 amino acids. CDR1 and CDR2 from the germline V gene are MDHEN and SYDVKM. In DNA, the CDR3 is TGTGCCACCAACTCGCCCACAGGCGGGGGTGAAGCTTTCTTT. It is translated as CATNSPTGGGEAFF.

The chain recombines TRBV11-2 with TRBJ2-3, with 7 positions matching TRBD2. Looked up from germline, CDR1 is SGHAT and CDR2 is FQNNGV. V lost 3 bases and J lost 3; bases outside the gene matches: 18. CDR3 size: 19 residues. The CDR3 is CASSFTPPSGAGGTDTQYF. CDR3 in DNA: TGTGCCAGCAGCTTTACCCCTCCCAGCGGGGCGGGTGGAACAGATACGCAGTATTTT.

The V and J genes are TRBV28 and TRBJ2-7; TRBD1 matches 9 bases. With 0 bases clipped from V and 5 bases from J, the junction kept 2 bases outside the gene matches. Germline assignment: CDR1 MDHEN and CDR2 SYDVKM. The CDR3 contains 14 residues. Here the CDR3 DNA reads TGTGCCAGCAGTTTATGGACAGGGGGGGACGAGCAGTACTTC. Residues: CASSLWTGGDEQYF.

In this sample, this clone turned up once. The CDR3 DNA reads as TGTGCCAGCAGCGAACAGCTCTCTGGAAACACCATATATTTT. Its protein product is CASSEQLSGNTIYF. The chain employs TRBV9 and TRBJ1-3; D unclear. This CDR3 has 14 residues. Germline CDR1 is SGDLS and CDR2 is YYNGEE. The V and J ends lost 3 bases and 0 bases respectively, with 7 bases between them.

This clone was seen just once. This chain connects TRBV24-1 to TRBJ2-2; 9 bases fit TRBD1. CDR1 and CDR2 from the germline V gene are KGHDR and SFDVKD. CDR3 length equals 16 residues. Unmatched junction bases numbered 5, after V lost 4 bases and J lost 3 bases. Here the CDR3 reads CATSDPRTGDTGELFF. The CDR3 DNA reads as TGTGCCACCAGTGACCCAAGGACAGGGGACACCGGGGAGCTGTTTTTT.